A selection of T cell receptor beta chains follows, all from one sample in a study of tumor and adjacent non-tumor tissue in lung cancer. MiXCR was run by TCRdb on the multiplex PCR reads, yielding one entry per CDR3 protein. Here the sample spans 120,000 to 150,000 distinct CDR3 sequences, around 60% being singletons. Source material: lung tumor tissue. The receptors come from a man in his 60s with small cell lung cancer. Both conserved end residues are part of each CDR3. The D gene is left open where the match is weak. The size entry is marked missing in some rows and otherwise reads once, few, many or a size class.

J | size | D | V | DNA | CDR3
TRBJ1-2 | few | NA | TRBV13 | TGTGCCAGCAGCCAAAGACAGAACTATGGCTACACCTTC | CASSQRQNYGYTF
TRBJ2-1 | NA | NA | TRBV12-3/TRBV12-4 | TGTGCCAGCAGCCTCGGGACTTCGGCCTGGGCGTTCTTC | CASSLGTSAWAFF
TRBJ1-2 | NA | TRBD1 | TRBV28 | TGTTCCATCGTGGACAGGGTTTATGGCTACACCTTC | CSIVDRVYGYTF
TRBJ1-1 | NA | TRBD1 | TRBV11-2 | TGTGCCAACAGCTACACAGGGGGCACTGAATCTTTCTTT | CANSYTGGTESFF
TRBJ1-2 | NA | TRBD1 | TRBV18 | TGTGCCAGCTCACCGGTCGGGACAGGGCTCCTTGGCTACACCTTC | CASSPVGTGLLGYTF
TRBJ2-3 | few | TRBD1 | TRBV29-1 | TGCAGCGTCCAGACAGGGTTCACAGATACGCAGTATTTT | CSVQTGFTDTQYF
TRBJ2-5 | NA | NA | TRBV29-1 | TGCAGCGTTGAAGTCGGCACTAGCCAAGAGACCCAATACTTC | CSVEVGTSQETQYF
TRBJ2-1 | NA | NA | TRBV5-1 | TGCGCCAGCAGCCGACTCGAGCGAAACAATGAGCAGTTCTTC | CASSRLERNNEQFF
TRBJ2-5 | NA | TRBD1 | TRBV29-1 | TGCAGTGATGTGAGGTTTCAGGGGGCCCAAGAGACCCAGTACTTC | CSDVRFQGAQETQYF
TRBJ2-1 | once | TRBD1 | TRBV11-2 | TGTGCCAGCAACGCCACAGGGGGTATGTACAATGGGCAGTTATTC | CASNATGGMYNGQLF
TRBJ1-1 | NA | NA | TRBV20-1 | TGCAGTGCCAGAGATTTGGATGCTGGGGCTTTCTTT | CSARDLDAGAFF
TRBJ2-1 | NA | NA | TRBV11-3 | TGTACCAACAGTCCCCGGGACAATGAGCAGTTCTTC | CTNSPRDNEQFF
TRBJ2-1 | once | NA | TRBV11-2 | TGTGTCAGCAGCTTACAACAGAATGAGCAATTCTTC | CVSSLQQNEQFF
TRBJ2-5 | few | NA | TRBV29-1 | TGCAGCGTTGAAACAGGGTTAGAGACCCAGTACTTC | CSVETGLETQYF
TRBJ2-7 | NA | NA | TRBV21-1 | TGTGCCAGCAGCAAACTGGCACGTACCTACGAGCAGCACTTC | CASSKLARTYEQHF
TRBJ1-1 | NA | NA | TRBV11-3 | TGTGCCAGCAGCTTAGAACGGAACACTGAAGCTTTCTTT | CASSLERNTEAFF
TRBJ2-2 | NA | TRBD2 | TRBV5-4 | TGTGCCAGTAGCTTGGGACTAGCGGGCCTCACCGGGGAGCTGTCTTTT | CASSLGLAGLTGELSF
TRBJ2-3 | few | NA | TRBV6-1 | TGTGCCAGCAGTGAAGCGTTAACAGGCGCAGATACGCAGTATTTT | CASSEALTGADTQYF
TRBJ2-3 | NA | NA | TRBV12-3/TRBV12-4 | TGTGCCAGCAGTCATCCGGGACCAGCGGAAACCATTAACACAGATACCCAGTATTTT | CASSHPGPAETINTDTQYF
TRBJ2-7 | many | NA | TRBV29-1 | TGCAGCGCCGGGCATACCTACGAGCAGTACTTC | CSAGHTYEQYF
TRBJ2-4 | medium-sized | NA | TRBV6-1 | TGTGCCAGCAGTGTGAGGGTCGGAAACATTCAGTACTTC | CASSVRVGNIQYF
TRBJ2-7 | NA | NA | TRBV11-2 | TGTGCCAGCAGCCGTATAGTGGTATCCTACGAGCAATACTTC | CASSRIVVSYEQYF
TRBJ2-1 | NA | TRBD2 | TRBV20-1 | TGCAGTGCTGACCTAGCGGGAGGGTCCTACAATGAGCAGTTCTTC | CSADLAGGSYNEQFF
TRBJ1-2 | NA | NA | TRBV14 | TGTACCAGCAGCCAAAGGACGATGGGGTTAAGTGGCTACACCTTC | CTSSQRTMGLSGYTF
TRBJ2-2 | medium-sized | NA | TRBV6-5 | TGTGCCAGCAGTTCCCACGGGAGATGGACCGGGGAGCTGTTTTTT | CASSSHGRWTGELFF
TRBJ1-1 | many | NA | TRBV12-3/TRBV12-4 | TGTGCCAGCAGTTTAGGAGGAAGTTGGGGCACTGAAGCTTTCTTT | CASSLGGSWGTEAFF
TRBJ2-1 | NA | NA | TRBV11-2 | TGTGCCAGCAGCGTCAATAAGCAGTCCTTC | CASSVNKQSF
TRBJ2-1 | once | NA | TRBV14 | TGTGCCAGCAGCCAAATAGGCGGAAGCTCCTACAATGGGCAGTTCTTC | CASSQIGGSSYNGQFF
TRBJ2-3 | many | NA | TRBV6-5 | TGTGCCAGCAGTTACTCGACCGTAGATACGCAGTATTTT | CASSYSTVDTQYF
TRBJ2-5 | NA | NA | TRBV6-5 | TGTGCCAGCAAAGGCAGGGACCAAGAGACCCAGTACTTC | CASKGRDQETQYF
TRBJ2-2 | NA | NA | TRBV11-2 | TGTCCCAGCAGCCAAGCTGGGGGACCCGGGGAGCTGTTTTTT | CPSSQAGGPGELFF
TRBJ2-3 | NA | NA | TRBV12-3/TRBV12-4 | TGTGTCAGCAGTTCCTACGCGGGACTTCCGATTAGCACAGATACGCAGTATTTT | CVSSSYAGLPISTDTQYF
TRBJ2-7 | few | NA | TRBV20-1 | TGCAGTGCTACCCCCCCAGGTAGGCGGGACCCCTACGAGCAGTACTTC | CSATPPGRRDPYEQYF